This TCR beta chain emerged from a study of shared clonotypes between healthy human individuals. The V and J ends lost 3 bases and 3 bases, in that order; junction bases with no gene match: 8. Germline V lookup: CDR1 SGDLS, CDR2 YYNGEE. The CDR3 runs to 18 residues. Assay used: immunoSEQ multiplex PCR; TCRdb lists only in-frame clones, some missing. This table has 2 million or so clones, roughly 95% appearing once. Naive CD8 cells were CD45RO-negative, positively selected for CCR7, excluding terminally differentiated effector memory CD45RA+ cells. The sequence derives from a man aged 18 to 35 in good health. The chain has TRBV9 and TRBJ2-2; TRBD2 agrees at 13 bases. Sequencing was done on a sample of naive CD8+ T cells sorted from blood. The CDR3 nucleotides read TGTGCCAGCAGCGCGCCCCCTGGACTAGCGGGAGACACCGGGGAGCTGTTTTTT. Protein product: CASSAPPGLAGDTGELFF. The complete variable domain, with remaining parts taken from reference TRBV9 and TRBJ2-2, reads DSGVTQTPKHLITATGQRVTLRCSPRSGDLSVYWYQQSLDQGLQFLIQYYNGEERAKGNILERFSAQQFPDLHSELNLSSLELGDSALYFCASSAPPGLAGDTGELFFGEGSRLTVL.